A single sample is the source of the 16 T cell receptor beta chains below, sequenced in a study of blood T cell repertoires in COVID-19. The protocol was immunoSEQ multiplex PCR, while the TCRdb copy is restricted to in-frame clones and leaves out a portion. This table has about 140,000 clones, around 78% appearing once. The material sequenced was peripheral blood. These receptors came from a woman over 75 with active or convalescent COVID-19.

This clone occurred a few times. This rearrangement joins TRBV6-5 to TRBJ2-5; 7 nucleotides agree with TRBD2. CDR3 length: 15 amino acids. Germline-derived CDR1 and CDR2 are MNHEY and SVGAGI. V lost 6 bases to trimming and J lost 4 bases; unmatched junction nucleotides: 11. The CDR3 region has the DNA TGTGCCAGCAGGGGGGGGTCTCAGCGGAGAGAGACCCAGTACTTC. Translating gives CASRGGSQRRETQYF.

The rearrangement uses TRBV13 and TRBJ1-5; a possible D gene is TRBD1 (5 bases). V shed 2 bases and J shed 2 bases, with 7 bases lying between them. The CDR3 contains 14 residues. CDR1 PRHDT and CDR2 FYEKMQ come from the germline V gene (reference sequence). CDR3 in DNA: TGTGCCAGCAGCTTAAAAGGGGGCAATCAGCCCCAGCATTTT. Amino acids: CASSLKGGNQPQHF.

V gene TRBV19 combines with J gene TRBJ1-5, with D perhaps TRBD1 (5 bases). Germline V gene data show CDR1 as LNHDA and CDR2 as SQIVND (reference sequence). CDR3 length: 14 amino acids. Trimming cost V 7 bases and J 5 bases, with 15 bases left between them. CDR3 residues: CASKVQGDYQPQHF. The CDR3 DNA follows: TGTGCCAGTAAGGTCCAGGGCGATTATCAGCCCCAGCATTTT.

The V and J genes are TRBV2 and TRBJ1-1, with 9 bases identical to TRBD1. The J segment lost 5 bases and the V segment lost 7 bases, leaving 8 bases of the junction unmatched. Germline V gene sequence: CDR1 SNHLY, CDR2 FYNNEI. This CDR3 is built from 14 residues. The CDR3 DNA is TGTGCCAGCAAACAGGGGGCGGTGAGAACTGAAGCTTTCTTT. Its translation: CASKQGAVRTEAFF.

This chain uses TRBV11-2 with TRBJ2-5; a possible D gene is TRBD2 (7 bases). Germline V gene data show CDR1 as SGHAT and CDR2 as FQNNGV. CDR3 length: 16 residues. Trimming left V 2 bases short and J 2 bases short, with 15 bases between. The CDR3 sequence: CASSLRWGGWQETQYF. In DNA, the CDR3 is TGTGCCAGCAGCTTACGGTGGGGGGGCTGGCAAGAGACCCAGTACTTC.

V and J are TRBV5-1 and TRBJ2-5; 9 positions agree with TRBD2. V gave up 4 bases and J gave up 5 bases; unmatched junction bases: 12. This CDR3 comprises 16 residues. The germline V gene encodes CDR1 SGHRS and CDR2 YFSETQ. Here the CDR3 DNA reads TGCGCCAGCAGCGTGGGAGGGACTAGCCGGTTGGAGACCCAGTACTTC. It specifies CASSVGGTSRLETQYF.

The chain links TRBV12-3 or TRBV12-4 to TRBJ1-1; D is possibly TRBD1 (6 bases). The germline V and J ends were trimmed by 4 bases and 1 base, with 7 bases remaining between them. The CDR3 runs 13 residues. This CDR3 reads CASSWTANTEAFF. The CDR3 coding sequence is TGTGCCAGCAGTTGGACAGCGAACACTGAAGCTTTCTTT.

This clone was seen only once. The chain's CDR3 is CSVEPTGKIEAFF. The CDR3 DNA reads as TGCAGCGTTGAGCCGACAGGGAAGATCGAAGCTTTCTTT. The V and J genes are TRBV29-1 and TRBJ1-1; 7 positions agree with TRBD1. CDR3 length: 13 amino acids. Germline lookup yields CDR1 SQVTM and CDR2 ANQGSEA. The V segment lost 3 bases and the J segment 8 bases; nucleotides outside the gene matches: 9.

The rearrangement joins TRBV5-4 to TRBJ2-2; D unresolved. The CDR3 spans 15 residues. The V gene lost 4 bases and the J gene lost 3 bases, with 13 bases spanning the gap. Germline V lookup: CDR1 SGHNT, CDR2 YYREEE (reference sequence). CDR3 in amino acids: CASSPLTSDTGELFF. In nucleotides, the CDR3 is TGTGCCAGCAGCCCCCTGACCAGCGACACCGGGGAGCTGTTTTTT.

This sequence joins TRBV4-2 and TRBJ2-3, with 8 positions matching TRBD1. The ends lost 4 bases at V and 3 bases at J; junction bases unmatched: 9. The CDR3 covers 16 residues. CDR1 and CDR2 from the germline V gene are LGHNA and YNFKEQ. This CDR3 is CASSLQPTGGTDTQYF. The CDR3 DNA sequence: TGTGCCAGCAGCCTTCAGCCAACAGGGGGAACAGATACGCAGTATTTT.

The chain recombines TRBV10-3 with TRBJ1-3, with no clear D. CDR1 is ENHRY, CDR2 SYGVKD, per germline. Trimming shortened V by 7 bases and J by 0 bases, and 16 bases separated the two germline ends. The CDR3 runs to 16 residues. In DNA form, the CDR3 reads TGTGCCATCACGGACTTCACCGCCAGCTCTGGAAACACCATATATTTT. Its translation: CAITDFTASSGNTIYF.

This clone came up a few times. V usage is TRBV2 and J usage is TRBJ2-1; TRBD1 is a possible D gene (5 bases). The V end lost 5 bases, the J end lost 10 bases, and 15 bases lay between the germline ends. The CDR3 contains 13 residues. CDR1 SNHLY and CDR2 FYNNEI come from the germline V gene. The CDR3 region is CASSRQFLGEQFF. The CDR3 DNA reads as TGTGCCAGCAGTAGACAGTTTTTGGGAGAGCAGTTCTTC. Drawing the rest from reference TRBV2 and TRBJ2-1, the complete variable domain is EPEVTQTPSHQVTQMGQEVILRCVPISNHLYFYWYRQILGQKVEFLVSFYNNEISEKSEIFDDQFSVERPDGSNFTLKIRSTKLEDSAMYFCASSRQFLGEQFFGPGTRLTVL.

The chain recombines TRBV5-6 with TRBJ2-5, with D perhaps TRBD2 (7 bases). The CDR3 is 14 amino acids. V was clipped by 3 bases and J by 7 bases, with 16 bases between them. Germline V CDR1 and CDR2: SGHDT, YYEEEE. The CDR3 loop is CASSSRGARRTQYF. The CDR3 DNA sequence: TGTGCCAGCAGCTCCCGGGGGGCCCGGCGGACCCAGTACTTC.

The chain couples TRBV9 to TRBJ1-2, with D perhaps TRBD1 (5 bases). This CDR3 contains 17 residues. Germline V CDR1 and CDR2: SGDLS, YYNGEE. Trimming shortened V by 4 bases and J by 4 bases, and 23 bases separated the two germline ends. The CDR3 nucleotides read TGTGCCAGCAGCCAACCGCAAAGCGGGGGATTGGGCTATGGCTACACCTTC. It yields the protein CASSQPQSGGLGYGYTF.

The chain employs TRBV2 and TRBJ1-6; a possible D gene is TRBD1 (5 bases). The CDR3 has 13 amino acids. CDR1 is SNHLY and CDR2 is FYNNEI in the germline V gene. The V end was cut by 7 bases, the J end by 3 bases, with 7 bases between. The CDR3 DNA sequence: TGTGCCAGCAAGACAGACTATAATTCACCCCTCCACTTT. The encoded protein is CASKTDYNSPLHF.

The chain combines TRBV19 with TRBJ1-1; 8 nucleotides match TRBD1. V gave up 7 bases and J gave up 4 bases; unmatched junction bases: 2. Germline CDR1 LNHDA, CDR2 SQIVND (reference sequence). This CDR3 region has 12 residues. The CDR3: CASKGTGTEAFF. Written as DNA, the CDR3 is TGTGCCAGTAAGGGGACAGGCACTGAAGCTTTCTTT.